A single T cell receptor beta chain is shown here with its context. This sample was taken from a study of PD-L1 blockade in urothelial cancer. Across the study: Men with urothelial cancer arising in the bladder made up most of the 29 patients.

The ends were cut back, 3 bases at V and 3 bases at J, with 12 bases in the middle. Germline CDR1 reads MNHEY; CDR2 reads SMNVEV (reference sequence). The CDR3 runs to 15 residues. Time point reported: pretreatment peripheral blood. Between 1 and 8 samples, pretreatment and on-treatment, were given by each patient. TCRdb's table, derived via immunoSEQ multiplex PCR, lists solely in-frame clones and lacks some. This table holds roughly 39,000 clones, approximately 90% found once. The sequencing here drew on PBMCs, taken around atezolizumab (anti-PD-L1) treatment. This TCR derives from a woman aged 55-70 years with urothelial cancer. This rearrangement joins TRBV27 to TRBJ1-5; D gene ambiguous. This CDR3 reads CASSFLADYNQPQHF. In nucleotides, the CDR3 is TGTGCCAGCAGTTTCCTCGCTGACTACAATCAGCCCCAGCATTTT.